This T cell receptor beta chain was identified during a study of T-cell reconstitution after alpha-beta-depleted transplantation in children. Regarding the study as a whole: The high TCRbeta diversity at day 60 in some patients came from surviving recipient T cells and thymic progenitors.

V gave up 6 bases and J gave up 5 bases, with 7 bases separating them. The CDR3 is 11 amino acids. CDR1 and CDR2 from the germline V gene are SGHVS and FQNEAQ. Molecular barcoding with unique molecular identifiers was used for the TCRbeta library. TCRdb reanalysed the PCR reads using MiXCR and keeps one entry per CDR3 protein. In the table there are 440,000 or so distinct CDR3 sequences, 43% of which are singletons. To note about this clonotype: Its target is unknown.

V and J are TRBV7-8 and TRBJ2-5; D unresolved. This specimen consisted of PBMCs, obtained before TCRalphabeta/CD19-depleted stem cell transplant. The receptor was isolated from a girl under 10 years old with aplastic anemia, due to receive a stem cell transplant. This CDR3 reads CASSHKETQYF. Written as DNA, the CDR3 is TGTGCCAGCAGTCACAAGGAGACCCAGTACTTC.